The 11 T cell receptor beta chains in this list originate from one sample, sequenced in a study of CD8 T cells in Susac syndrome. Reverse transcription used roughly 0.45 to 1 ug RNA and random hexamers. TCRdb redid the calling of the immunoSEQ multiplex PCR reads with MiXCR, one entry per CDR3 protein. Of under 200,000 distinct CDR3 sequences in the sample, over 85% were seen once. The sequenced sample consisted of CD4+ T cells from PBMCs. Receptors were obtained from a human donor in good health.

V and J are TRBV20-1 and TRBJ2-1, with D uncertain. The CDR3 runs 16 residues. Germline CDR1 DFQATT, CDR2 SNEGSKA (reference sequence). Trimming removed 6 bases from V and 0 bases from J, with 18 bases in between. CDR3 protein: CSAPRISRSSYNEQFF. Here the CDR3 DNA reads TGCAGTGCCCCAAGGATCTCCCGAAGCTCCTACAATGAGCAGTTCTTC.

This chain's CDR3 is CSAREAVTYEQYV. CDR3 nucleotide sequence: TGCAGTGCTAGGGAGGCGGTTACCTACGAGCAGTACGTC. The rearrangement joins TRBV20-1 to TRBJ2-7, with D possibly TRBD2 on 5 matching bases. CDR3 length: 13 amino acids. V shed 3 bases and J shed 2 bases, with 11 bases lying between them. The germline gives CDR1 DFQATT, CDR2 SNEGSKA (reference sequence).

This clonotype has only one observation. The rearrangement links TRBV12-3 or TRBV12-4 to TRBJ2-7; unclear D gene. This CDR3 is built from 11 residues. CDR3 in DNA: TGTGCCAGCACAACCTCTCTAGAGCAGCACGTC. Translation gives CASTTSLEQHV.

The rearrangement uses TRBV18 and TRBJ2-2, with D possibly TRBD1 on 5 matching bases. CDR3 length equals 15 residues. V lost 3 bases, J lost 4 bases, and 12 bases lay in between. Germline CDR1 KGHSH, CDR2 LQKENI. As DNA, the CDR3 is TGTGCCAGCTCACCGCAAACAGGTTCCACCGGGGAGCTGTTTTTT. This gives the protein CASSPQTGSTGELFF.

This chain uses TRBV20-1 with TRBJ1-2; no reliable D call. V dropped 0 bases and J dropped 3 bases, with 5 bases sitting between them. Per the germline V gene, CDR1 is DFQATT and CDR2 is SNEGSKA (reference sequence). The CDR3 is 12 amino acids. The CDR3 loop reads CSARDPYYGYTF. As DNA, the CDR3 is TGCAGTGCTAGAGACCCCTACTATGGCTACACCTTC.

This chain links TRBV4-1 with TRBJ2-1; D is unresolved. CDR1 and CDR2 from the germline V gene are MGHRA and YSYEKL. This CDR3 spans 17 amino acids. V lost 1 base and J lost 0, with 13 bases in between. The DNA for the CDR3 is TGCGCCAGCAGCCAAGGGATTAGTGGGGTCTCCTACAATGAGCAGTTCTTC. Encoded protein: CASSQGISGVSYNEQFF.

This chain connects TRBV6-2 or TRBV6-3 to TRBJ1-5, with 8 bases matching TRBD1. V shed 6 bases and J 2 bases; nucleotides not matched to a gene: 3. The germline V gene encodes CDR1 MNHEY and CDR2 SVGEGT. This CDR3 has 14 amino acids. CDR3 residues: CASSRTGRNQPQHF. CDR3 coding DNA: TGTGCCAGCAGCAGGACAGGGCGCAATCAGCCCCAGCATTTT.

This chain uses TRBV14 with TRBJ2-1, with 10 positions matching TRBD2. The germline V gene encodes CDR1 SGHDN and CDR2 FVKESK. CDR3 size: 14 residues. The V segment lost 7 bases and the J segment 9 bases; nucleotides outside the gene matches: 9. In nucleotides, the CDR3 is TGTGCCAGCACGTTTGGGCTAGCGGGAGCTGAGCAGTTCTTC. It specifies CASTFGLAGAEQFF. The full variable domain, with the rest looked up from reference TRBV14 and TRBJ2-1, is EAGVTQFPSHSVIEKGQTVTLRCDPISGHDNLYWYRRVMGKEIKFLLHFVKESKQDESGMPNNRFLAERTGGTYSTLKVQPAELEDSGVYFCASTFGLAGAEQFFGPGTRLTVL.

This sequence joins TRBV7-2 and TRBJ1-1; 7 bases line up with TRBD1. Germline CDR1 SGHTA, CDR2 FQGNSA. Losses at the gene ends were 5 bases for V and 3 bases for J; bases not matched to a gene: 9. CDR3 length equals 15 residues. This CDR3 reads CASSHRDSGYTEAFF. In nucleotides, the CDR3 is TGTGCCAGCAGCCACCGGGACAGCGGGTACACTGAAGCTTTCTTT.

The chain employs TRBV2 and TRBJ2-1, with 7 positions matching TRBD1. The germline V gene has CDR1 SNHLY and CDR2 FYNNEI. Trimming cost V 10 bases and J 12 bases; bases outside gene matches: 9. The length of the CDR3 is 11 residues. CDR3 amino acids: CANRDSGVQFF. The CDR3 DNA reads TGTGCCAACCGGGACAGCGGCGTGCAGTTCTTC. The full variable domain, completed using reference TRBV2 and TRBJ2-1, is EPEVTQTPSHQVTQMGQEVILRCVPISNHLYFYWYRQILGQKVEFLVSFYNNEISEKSEIFDDQFSVERPDGSNFTLKIRSTKLEDSAMYFCANRDSGVQFFGPGTRLTVL.

The chain joins TRBV30 to TRBJ1-4; unclear D gene. This CDR3 spans 15 amino acids. Trimming stripped 0 bases from V and 2 bases from J, with 10 bases between. CDR1 GTSNPN and CDR2 SVGIG come from the germline V gene (reference sequence). The CDR3 loop is CAWSVGLRTNEKLFF. As DNA, the CDR3 is TGTGCCTGGAGTGTAGGTCTCCGGACTAATGAAAAACTGTTTTTT.